Listed below are T cell receptor beta chains from one sample, sequenced in a study of spatial heterogeneity in lung cancer. TCRdb called the 5' RACE reads again in MiXCR, with one record for every CDR3 protein. The table shows some 8,100 distinct CDR3 sequences, with around 5.4% occurring only once. The specimen was PBMCs, collected at surgery. The receptors originated from a male donor with early-stage non-small cell lung cancer. The conserved cysteine and the conserved F or W are not part of the CDR3 here. The D gene is left open where the match is weak.

d_gene | v_gene | CDR3aa
- | TRBV12-5 | ASARNRVSTDTQY
- | TRBV20-1 | SARAGGDTGELF
TRBD2 | TRBV6-6 | ASSYSRGTSGGTDTQY
- | TRBV5-4 | ASSLKGKTLGTEAF
- | TRBV20-1 | SAREPGAYNSPLH
- | TRBV3-1 | ASSLHYEQY
TRBD1 | TRBV27 | ASSPTRDRVGKTQY
TRBD2 | TRBV27 | ASSLTGLAGGPTYEQY
TRBD1 | TRBV10-3 | AISEQRQGTYEQY
- | TRBV27 | ASTPPGLNEQF
TRBD2 | TRBV7-9 | ASSPPLGGFYNEQF
TRBD1 | TRBV20-1 | SASGTGEWDGTYEQY
- | TRBV18 | ATTTQGLISGNTIY
TRBD2 | TRBV4-1 | ASSHQSSSGAGGPYEQY
- | TRBV13 | ASSLAPRSYGYT
- | TRBV27 | ASSLFLGTNEKLF
- | TRBV29-1 | SVAFTGLAEAF
- | TRBV7-9 | ASKKGGRGAQNIQY
- | TRBV3-1 | ASSPGLVNTGELF
TRBD1 | TRBV7-9 | ASSSRHDRGLYEQY
TRBD1 | TRBV27 | ASSFGRGQTWLGQY
TRBD1 | TRBV29-1 | SVVDRGPDTQY
TRBD2 | TRBV5-1 | ASSLRASGVRETQY
TRBD1 | TRBV7-9 | ASSLTGGWYGYT
TRBD1 | TRBV12-3/TRBV12-4 | ASGVDRTTGELF
- | TRBV7-2 | ASSLGWTVPSNYGYT
TRBD1 | TRBV27 | ASSFLQGGNGYT
- | TRBV9 | ASSVGAGAGQYEQY
- | TRBV27 | ASRGEGWTEAF
- | TRBV20-1 | SARDARTASTDTQY
- | TRBV7-9 | ASSFSSGGTRDGYT
- | TRBV20-1 | SARDHSGTSKALPYEQY